This T cell receptor (beta chain) was documented in a study of beta chain features in type 1 diabetes (dated by TCRdb to 2016 to 2019). Background on the whole study: Patients and healthy donors did not differ in mean age, gender distribution, total cell number or subset yield. Whereas all 30 or so donors provided naive and central memory subsets, regulatory and stem cell-like memory subsets were isolated from just 8 patients and roughly 8 healthy donors. In the study, TCRB repertoires of sorted circulating CD4+ T cell subsets from recently diagnosed type 1 diabetes patients were compared with those of matched healthy donors. Across all samples, around 100 million sorted cells were examined, and cell number per subset correlated strongly with RNA yield.

Only a few counts were recorded for this clone. Its antigen remains undetermined. Per-base quality was not reported, and no clone a single base away is much larger than it. Based on the germline V gene, the CDR1 and CDR2 sequences are SQVTM and ANQGSEA. The CDR3 spans 12 residues, from the cysteine through the phenylalanine. The kept DNA is CDR3 alone, 36 bases in frame from the first base. V loses 6 bases, J loses 7 bases, and the germline ends lie 10 bases apart. The entire isolated RNA was reverse transcribed using the High Capacity cDNA Reverse Transcription Kit, and thus expressed TCRB transcripts were sequenced. Deep immunoSEQ sequencing was applied to naive, central memory and regulatory T cell samples, giving an average of roughly 3.6 million total reads per sample. Sorted cells were lysed in RLT buffer, and RNA was extracted using DNase-treated RNeasy Micro or Mini kits according to cell number. To prevent cross-contamination, every cell subset was processed on its own, while patient and healthy donor samples were processed together. Using the immunoSEQ multiplex PCR, TCRB sequences were amplified from cDNA into 87-bp fragments spanning the CDR3 region. Sequencing of the amplicons was done on the Illumina HiSeq platform. In the source study's methods: PCR bias was corrected computationally using synthetic template baselines, and reads within Hamming distance 2 were collapsed, with unmergeable singletons discarded. Reads were aligned to IMGT to assign V, D and J genes, CDR3 length, and insertions or deletions at six rearrangement sites. Within each subset, clonotype counts were normalized to sorted cell number, and only after that were true diversity and Gini coefficients computed with the tcR R package. Repertoire sharing was quantified using the overlap coefficient calculated on TCRB nucleotide sequences. TCRdb took this table from immuneACCESS and kept in-frame rearrangements with V and J called. Such tables lack part of the clones; where checked against another copy, unresolved V genes explain under half of the gap, and the rest is unexplained. That table is the source of V, J and clone size, and D and trimming were worked out from the DNA. This sample lists almost 350,000 clones; around 9.3% were detected once. The leading ten clones occupy around 1% of the sample.

What the work shows at the level of the full study, not this receptor alone: Because small numbers of individuals were included in the HLA sub-analyses, any influence of HLA type on TCRB rearrangement was left unresolved. PCR might favor shorter templates, but patient and control samples were amplified and corrected together, so any skew would affect both groups equally. In all four CD4+ subsets, TCRB CDR3 length was moderately but significantly shorter in type 1 diabetes patients. At VDJ recombination sites, type 1 diabetes patients had fewer insertions and more deleted nucleotides, which implies abnormalities in thymic rearrangement. Because cDNA was sequenced instead of genomic DNA, activated cells with high expression could be over-represented, although the groups did not differ in activation or CD3 levels. Naive, central memory and regulatory TCRB repertoires appeared more similar among patients than among healthy donors.

A single peripheral blood draw of approximately 100 mL on average was collected from each donor into heparinised tubes. A BD FACSAria II was used to sort naive, central memory, regulatory and stem cell-like memory CD4+ T cells with a panel that included CD45RO, CCR7, CD25, CD127, CD95 and CD27. All sorted populations exceeded 95% purity. PBMCs were separated immediately by Lymphoprep density gradient centrifugation and were stained directly, without being cultured. So that batch effects would be minimized, each experiment stained and sorted samples in pairs, pairing one healthy donor with one patient.

The origin of this receptor is a man aged 25-45 years with type 1 diabetes. The sample taken for sequencing was central memory CD4+ T cells from blood. The sequence links TRBV29-1 to TRBJ1-6; the D gene remains uncertain. The CDR3 in this case is CSVTVGNSPLHF. The nucleotide sequence reads as follows: TGCAGCGTCACAGTGGGCAATTCACCCCTCCACTTT. Here the CDR3 is joined to the reference TRBV29-1 and TRBJ1-6 genes, and the full variable domain is: SAVISQKPSRDICQRGTSLTIQCQVDSQVTMMFWYRQQPGQSLTLIATANQGSEATYESGFVIDKFPISRPNLTFSTLTVSNMSPEDSSIYLCSVTVGNSPLHFGNGTRLTVT.